Shown below are 24 T cell receptor beta chains from a single sample sequenced in a study of CD8 T cells in ankylosing spondylitis. The study's findings and limits: A motif of fewer than ten highly homologous TCR beta variants was seen as apparently characteristic of ankylosing spondylitis blood.

Using its own MiXCR run on the 5' RACE reads, TCRdb lists one record per CDR3 protein. The sample consists of just under 550,000 distinct CDR3 sequences, 9.5% to 15% of them appearing once. These receptors have no identified antigens. The source material was blood, either unsorted or a sorted T cell fraction (not recorded which). These receptors originate from a male donor with ankylosing spondylitis.

This clonotype was seen only a few times. The chain carries TRBV11-3 and TRBJ2-3, with no clear D. Trimming took 5 bases from V and 7 from J, leaving 16 bases between them. Germline V gene sequence: CDR1 SGHNT, CDR2 YENEEA. This CDR3 is 14 amino acids long. CDR3 nucleotides: TGTGCCAGCAGCCAACCGCGTGATTGGAATACGCAGTATTTT. This encodes CASSQPRDWNTQYF.

The chain carries TRBV5-1 and TRBJ2-2; perhaps TRBD2 as D (6 bases). The CDR3 contains 15 residues. Trimming shortened V by 5 bases and J by 0 bases, and 11 bases separated the two germline ends. The germline gives CDR1 SGHRS, CDR2 YFSETQ. DNA for the CDR3: TGCGCCAGCAGGGAACTAGCAGCGAACACCGGGGAGCTGTTTTTT. As protein: CASRELAANTGELFF.

On this clonotype itself: This sequence may be a read error, since a much larger clone differs from it by one base. This sequence joins TRBV5-1 and TRBJ1-4; D uncertain. The CDR3 is 13 residues long. Germline CDR1 SGHRS, CDR2 YFSETQ. The CDR3 loop reads CTSSLNGGEKLFF. CDR3 sequence (DNA): TGCACCAGCAGCCTGAATGGTGGTGAAAAACTGTTTTTT. The whole variable domain, remainder taken from reference TRBV5-1 and TRBJ1-4, is KAGVTQTPRYLIKTRGQQVTLSCSPISGHRSVSWYQQTPGQGLQFLFEYFSETQRNKGNFPGRFSGRQFSNSRSEMNVSTLELGDSALYLCTSSLNGGEKLFFGSGTQLSVL.

This clonotype was seen repeatedly, ten times or more. The J gene is TRBJ2-3, the V gene TRBV3-1; D gene ambiguous. Germline V gene data show CDR1 as LGHDT and CDR2 as YNNKEL (reference sequence). The CDR3 has 16 residues. V was clipped by 0 bases and J by 2 bases, with 12 bases between them. CDR3 region: CASSQDHTRFTDTQYF. The CDR3, as DNA: TGTGCCAGCAGCCAAGATCATACGCGGTTCACAGATACGCAGTATTTT.

The chain employs TRBV3-1 and TRBJ2-1; D unresolved. The germline V and J ends were trimmed by 0 bases and 4 bases, with 7 bases remaining between them. Looked up from germline, CDR1 is LGHDT and CDR2 is YNNKEL (reference sequence). The CDR3 loop spans 14 amino acids. CDR3: CASSQEIRYNEQFF. In DNA form, the CDR3 reads TGTGCCAGCAGCCAAGAGATCCGGTACAATGAGCAGTTCTTC.

This clonotype occurred a few times. This chain uses TRBV20-1 with TRBJ2-4, with 9 bases lining up with TRBD2. Germline V gene sequence: CDR1 DFQATT, CDR2 SNEGSKA (reference sequence). Trimming at V came to 7 bases and at J to 6 bases, leaving 7 bases not matched to a gene. This CDR3 is built from 13 residues. The DNA of the CDR3 is TGCAGTGGGCTAGCGGGATTCGGAAACATTCAGTACTTC. It translates to CSGLAGFGNIQYF.

This clonotype showed up just a few times. Mismatch with germline at one junction end may stem from a read error. This chain links TRBV20-1 with TRBJ1-3; D gene unclear. This CDR3 is built from 15 residues. CDR1 is DFQATT, CDR2 SNEGSKA, per germline (reference sequence). The CDR3 bases are TGCAGTGCTAGAACAGTATTCGACTCTGAAAACACCATATATTTT. It yields the protein CSARTVFDSENTIYF.

The table lists this clonotype with a few counts. CDR3 sequence (DNA): TGTGCCAGCAGCTTAGCTAGCGGGAGGGCCGGCACCGGGGAGCTGTTTTTT. This translates into CASSLASGRAGTGELFF. This chain links TRBV7-2 with TRBJ2-2; 11 bases agree with TRBD2. CDR3 length equals 17 residues. Germline lookup yields CDR1 SGHTA and CDR2 FQGNSA. Losses at the gene ends were 0 bases for V and 4 bases for J; bases not matched to a gene: 4.

This clonotype was seen at least ten times. The rearrangement links TRBV12-3 or TRBV12-4 to TRBJ2-2; a weak D match, TRBD1 (6 bases). CDR3 length: 15 amino acids. With 10 bases removed from V and 2 bases from J, the gap between germline ends came to 17 bases. In nucleotides, the CDR3 is TGTGCCACCCTCCCGACAGGAGACAACACCGGGGAGCTGTTTTTT. Translated, it gives CATLPTGDNTGELFF.

The CDR3 here is CASSPLDTHSGNTIYF. The CDR3 DNA is TGTGCCAGCAGCCCCCTAGACACGCACTCTGGAAACACCATATATTTT. The V and J genes are TRBV9 and TRBJ1-3; D gene ambiguous. The CDR3 runs 16 residues. Germline-derived CDR1 and CDR2 are SGDLS and YYNGEE. V lost 4 bases to trimming and J lost 0 bases, with 14 bases between them.

This clonotype was counted only a few times. The gene calls are TRBV20-1 and TRBJ2-1; D uncertain. CDR3 size: 11 residues. V was cut by 7 bases and J by 8 bases, with 12 bases left in between. The germline gives CDR1 DFQATT, CDR2 SNEGSKA (reference sequence). The CDR3 nucleotides are TGCAGTGTACTCCCTGTCGATGAGCAGTTCTTC. This gives the protein CSVLPVDEQFF.

At least ten counts were recorded for this clonotype. The chain is built from TRBV7-9 and TRBJ1-4, with 10 nucleotides matching TRBD1. The CDR3 has 15 residues. From germline, CDR1 is SEHNR and CDR2 FQNEAQ (reference sequence). Losses at the gene ends were 0 bases for V and 8 bases for J; bases not matched to a gene: 3. CDR3 coding DNA: TGTGCCAGCAGCTTAGCGCTGGGACAGGGGGAAAAACTGTTTTTT. It codes for CASSLALGQGEKLFF.

The chain couples TRBV6-2 or TRBV6-3 to TRBJ2-7; TRBD2 aligns across 15 bases. The CDR3 is 16 amino acids. Germline CDR1 reads MNHEY; CDR2 reads SVGEGT. Losses at the gene ends were 6 bases for V and 1 base for J; bases not matched to a gene: 4. CDR3 amino acids: CASSLGLAGGSYEQYF. The DNA for the CDR3 is TGTGCCAGCAGCTTGGGACTAGCGGGAGGTTCCTACGAGCAGTACTTC.

This clonotype turned up a few times. The rearrangement links TRBV9 to TRBJ1-2, with 12 nucleotides matching TRBD1. Per germline, CDR1 SGDLS and CDR2 YYNGEE. This CDR3 is 16 amino acids long. Trimming removed 0 bases from V and 5 bases from J; junction bases left unmatched: 5. The CDR3 loop reads CASSVVGQGASYGYTF. The CDR3 bases are TGTGCCAGCAGCGTAGTGGGACAGGGGGCGTCGTATGGCTACACCTTC.

This clonotype appeared a single time. J is TRBJ2-7 and V is TRBV5-5, with 8 bases matching TRBD2. J lost 5 bases, V lost 0 bases, and 10 bases had no gene match. From germline, CDR1 is SGHKS and CDR2 YYEKEE (reference sequence). The length of the CDR3 is 16 residues. The CDR3 region is CASSLAVSGSLDEQYF. The CDR3 DNA follows: TGTGCCAGCAGCTTGGCCGTCAGCGGGAGTTTGGACGAGCAGTACTTC.

There are many counts of this clonotype. This CDR3 is CASSPIDEQFF. CDR3 DNA: TGTGCCAGCTCACCAATCGATGAGCAGTTCTTC. The chain employs TRBV18 and TRBJ2-1, with D unclear. Germline V gene lookup returns CDR1 KGHSH and CDR2 LQKENI. V lost 2 bases to trimming and J lost 8 bases, with 4 bases between them. CDR3 size: 11 residues.

J is TRBJ2-1 and V is TRBV7-8; tentative D call: TRBD2 (6 bases). Trimming stripped 5 bases from V and 5 bases from J, with 16 bases between. Germline V gene sequence: CDR1 SGHVS, CDR2 FQNEAQ. The CDR3 length is 15 residues. The CDR3 bases are TGTGCCAGCAGCGAACTCGTACGGGAGAACAATGAGCAGTTCTTC. It is translated as CASSELVRENNEQFF.

This clonotype was observed a few times. The rearrangement links TRBV12-3 or TRBV12-4 to TRBJ2-3; 7 positions match TRBD2. This CDR3 is 16 amino acids long. V was clipped by 7 bases and J by 4 bases; unmatched bases: 14. The CDR3 reads CASNQWGGSLADTQYF. CDR3 DNA: TGTGCCAGCAACCAATGGGGCGGGAGTCTCGCAGATACGCAGTATTTT.

There are many counts of this clonotype. This chain joins TRBV12-3 or TRBV12-4 and TRBJ2-2; D ambiguous. CDR3 length equals 13 residues. V lost 7 bases and J lost 5, with 11 bases in between. The CDR3 coding sequence is TGTGCCAGCACTCCGACCGGGACCGGGGAGCTGTTTTTT. Its protein product is CASTPTGTGELFF.

The sample holds a few counts of this clonotype. V is TRBV5-6 and J is TRBJ1-2; possibly TRBD1 for D (5 bases). CDR1 is SGHDT, CDR2 YYEEEE, per germline. V shed 1 base and J shed 2 bases, with 15 bases lying between them. The CDR3 covers 16 residues. The CDR3 DNA reads TGTGCCAGCAGCTTGCCGGGGCCAGGCCTGAACTATGGCTACACCTTC. This gives the protein CASSLPGPGLNYGYTF.

The chain links TRBV6-5 to TRBJ1-1, with a tentative D call TRBD1 (6 bases). V was shortened by 5 bases and J by 0 bases, with 16 bases between the two germline ends. Germline V gene lookup returns CDR1 MNHEY and CDR2 SVGAGI. The CDR3 extends over 16 amino acids. The CDR3 DNA reads as TGTGCCAGCAGTAACCCGGAGGGGGTTATGAACACTGAAGCTTTCTTT. It codes for CASSNPEGVMNTEAFF.

This clonotype was detected ten times or more. This rearrangement joins TRBV7-2 to TRBJ1-1; 9 positions agree with TRBD1. Trimming took 2 bases from V and 7 from J; bases not matched to a gene: 8. The CDR3 spans 15 residues. Germline CDR1 is SGHTA and CDR2 is FQGNSA. CDR3 DNA: TGTGCCAGCAGCTTAAGGGGGACAGGGACCTTTGAAGCTTTCTTT. It encodes CASSLRGTGTFEAFF.

The chain recombines TRBV7-6 with TRBJ2-7; TRBD2 might be the D (5 bases). Germline CDR1 SGHVS, CDR2 FNYEAQ. Deletions cut 5 bases from V and 0 bases from J, with 17 bases between. This CDR3 comprises 16 residues. CDR3 nucleotides: TGTGCCAGCAGCCCAAGTTCAGCGGCCCACTCCTACGAGCAGTACTTC. Amino acid sequence: CASSPSSAAHSYEQYF.

The sample holds a few counts of this clonotype. The gene calls are TRBV19 and TRBJ2-2, with D perhaps TRBD1 (5 bases). The germline V gene encodes CDR1 LNHDA and CDR2 SQIVND (reference sequence). V was clipped by 2 bases and J by 2 bases, with 6 bases between them. The CDR3 length is 14 residues. The CDR3 nucleotides read TGTGCCAGTAGTATACAGGGAAACACCGGGGAGCTGTTTTTT. It yields the protein CASSIQGNTGELFF.